The clone carrying this TCR beta chain occurred many times. The germline V gene has CDR1 KGHSH and CDR2 LQKENI. The CDR3 runs to 15 residues. Trimming removed 2 bases at V and 2 bases at J, with 10 bases between. The record originates from a study of T cell responses to AZD1222 COVID-19 vaccine. Measured with immunoSEQ multiplex PCR; TCRdb has only the in-frame clones, and not every one. This sample has about 180,000 clones, with around 88% found just once. The receptor's source is an adult in good health. This specimen was peripheral blood, taken on day 0 of AZD1222 vaccination. The rearrangement uses TRBV18 and TRBJ1-5; D gene ambiguous. CDR3 region: CASSPTGGGNQPQHF. The CDR3 bases are TGTGCCAGCTCACCAACGGGAGGCGGCAATCAGCCCCAGCATTTT.